This T cell receptor (beta chain) was identified in a study of blood T cell repertoires in COVID-19. The length of the CDR3 is 13 residues. J gave up 8 bases and V 5 bases, and 8 bases lay outside the gene matches. Germline lookup yields CDR1 SGHTA and CDR2 FQGTGA. Original methodology: Reference gene primers were amplified, and this amplification served to estimate nucleated cell counts. Repertoires were generated with immunoSEQ multiplex PCR, while TCRdb's copy carries only in-frame clones and drops some. That table furnishes V, J and clone size, whereas the DNA furnished D and trimming. The table shows tens of thousands of clones, with 80% to 90% occurring only once.

The sequence derives from a human donor with acute or convalescent COVID-19. The donor label of this sample is uncertain. The sample was peripheral blood. The chain couples TRBV7-3 to TRBJ1-2, with 7 bases lining up with TRBD1. Here the CDR3 reads CASSAGQAGGYTF. The CDR3, as DNA: TGTGCCAGCAGCGCCGGACAGGCCGGGGGCTACACCTTC.